This TCR beta chain is drawn from a study of T-cell reconstitution after alpha-beta-depleted transplantation in children. The V end lost 6 bases, the J end lost 4 bases, and 9 bases lay between the germline ends. The CDR3 consists of 13 residues. The germline gives CDR1 LGHNA, CDR2 YSLEER. This clonotype appeared many times. Library preparation (for TCRbeta) was performed with unique molecular identifiers. TCRdb fed the PCR reads into MiXCR, producing one record per CDR3 protein. Of 200,000 to 250,000 distinct CDR3 sequences in the sample, roughly 8.2% were seen once. This clonotype was obtained from a male patient younger than 18 who had a stem cell transplant for acute lymphoblastic leukemia, so the T cells may come from the graft donor. Here the sequenced sample was PBMCs, mostly from graft donor cells, taken 180 days after TCRalphabeta/CD19-depleted stem cell transplant. This chain links TRBV4-3 with TRBJ2-2; TRBD1 might be the D (5 bases). The CDR3 spells CASRGQATGELFF. DNA of the CDR3: TGCGCCAGCAGGGGGCAGGCCACCGGGGAGCTGTTTTTT.